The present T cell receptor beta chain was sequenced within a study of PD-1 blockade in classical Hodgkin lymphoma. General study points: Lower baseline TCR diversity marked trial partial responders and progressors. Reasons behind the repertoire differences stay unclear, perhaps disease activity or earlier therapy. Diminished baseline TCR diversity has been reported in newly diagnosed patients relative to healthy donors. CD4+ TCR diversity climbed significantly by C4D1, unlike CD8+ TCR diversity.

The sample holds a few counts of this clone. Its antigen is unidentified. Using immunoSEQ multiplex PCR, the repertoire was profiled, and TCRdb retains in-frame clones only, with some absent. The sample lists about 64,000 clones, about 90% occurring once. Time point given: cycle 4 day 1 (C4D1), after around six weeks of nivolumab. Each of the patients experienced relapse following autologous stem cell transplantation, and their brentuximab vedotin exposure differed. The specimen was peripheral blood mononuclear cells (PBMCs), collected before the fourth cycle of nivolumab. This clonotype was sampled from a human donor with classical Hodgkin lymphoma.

The CDR3 region is CAWSALGVPLHF. DNA of the CDR3: TGTGCCTGGAGTGCGCTAGGGGTTCCCCTCCACTTT. The chain uses TRBV30 and TRBJ1-6; D might be TRBD1 (5 bases). The germline V and J ends were trimmed by 1 base and 13 bases, with 11 bases remaining between them. Germline V gene data show CDR1 as GTSNPN and CDR2 as SVGIG (reference sequence). CDR3 length: 12 residues.